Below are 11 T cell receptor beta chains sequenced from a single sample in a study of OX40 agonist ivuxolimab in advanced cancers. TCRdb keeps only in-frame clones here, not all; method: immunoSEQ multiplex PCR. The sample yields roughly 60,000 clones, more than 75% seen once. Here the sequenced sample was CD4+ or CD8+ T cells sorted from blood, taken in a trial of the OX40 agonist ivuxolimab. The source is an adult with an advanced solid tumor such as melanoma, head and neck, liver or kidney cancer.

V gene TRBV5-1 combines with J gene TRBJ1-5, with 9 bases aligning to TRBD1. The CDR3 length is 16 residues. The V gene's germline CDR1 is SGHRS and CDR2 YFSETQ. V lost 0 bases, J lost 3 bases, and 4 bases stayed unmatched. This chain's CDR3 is CASSLDGTGPNQPQHF. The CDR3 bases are TGCGCCAGCAGCTTGGACGGGACAGGGCCCAATCAGCCCCAGCATTTT. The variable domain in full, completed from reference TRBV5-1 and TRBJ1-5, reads KAGVTQTPRYLIKTRGQQVTLSCSPISGHRSVSWYQQTPGQGLQFLFEYFSETQRNKGNFPGRFSGRQFSNSRSEMNVSTLELGDSALYLCASSLDGTGPNQPQHFGDGTRLSIL.

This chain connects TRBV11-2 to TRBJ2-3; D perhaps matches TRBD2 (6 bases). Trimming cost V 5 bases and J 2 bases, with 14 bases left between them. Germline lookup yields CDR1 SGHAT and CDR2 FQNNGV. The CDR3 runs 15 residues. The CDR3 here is CASSRRGGNTDTQYF. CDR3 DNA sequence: TGTGCCAGCAGCCGCCGTGGGGGGAACACAGATACGCAGTATTTT.

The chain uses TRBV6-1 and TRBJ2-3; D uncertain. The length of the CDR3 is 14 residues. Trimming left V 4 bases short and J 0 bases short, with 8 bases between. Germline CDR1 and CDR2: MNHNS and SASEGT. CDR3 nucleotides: TGTGCCAGCAGTGGCGGTCGTAGCACAGATACGCAGTATTTT. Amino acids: CASSGGRSTDTQYF.

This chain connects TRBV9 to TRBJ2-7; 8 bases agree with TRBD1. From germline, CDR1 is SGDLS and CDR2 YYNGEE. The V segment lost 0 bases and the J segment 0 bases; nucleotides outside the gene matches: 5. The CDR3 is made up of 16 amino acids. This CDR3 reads CASSVDAGGSSYEQYF. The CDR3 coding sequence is TGTGCCAGCAGCGTAGATGCAGGGGGCAGCTCCTACGAGCAGTACTTC. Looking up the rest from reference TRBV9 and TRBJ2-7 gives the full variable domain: DSGVTQTPKHLITATGQRVTLRCSPRSGDLSVYWYQQSLDQGLQFLIQYYNGEERAKGNILERFSAQQFPDLHSELNLSSLELGDSALYFCASSVDAGGSSYEQYFGPGTRLTVT.

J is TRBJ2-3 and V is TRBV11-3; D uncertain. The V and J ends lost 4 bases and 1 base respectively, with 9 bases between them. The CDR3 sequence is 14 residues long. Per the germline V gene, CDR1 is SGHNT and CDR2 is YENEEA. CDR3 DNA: TGTGCCAGCAGCTCAACTGCTGGCACAGATACGCAGTATTTT. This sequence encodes CASSSTAGTDTQYF.

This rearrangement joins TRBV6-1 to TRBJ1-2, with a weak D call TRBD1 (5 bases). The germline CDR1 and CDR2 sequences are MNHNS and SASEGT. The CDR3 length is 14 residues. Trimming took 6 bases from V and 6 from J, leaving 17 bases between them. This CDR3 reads CASRLSLGAHGYTF. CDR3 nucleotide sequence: TGTGCCAGCAGGCTCAGCTTAGGGGCCCATGGCTACACCTTC.

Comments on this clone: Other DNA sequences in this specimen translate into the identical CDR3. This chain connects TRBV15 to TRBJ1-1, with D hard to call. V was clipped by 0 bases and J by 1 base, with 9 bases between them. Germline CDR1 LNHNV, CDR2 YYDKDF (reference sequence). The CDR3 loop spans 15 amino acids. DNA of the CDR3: TGTGCCACCAGCAGAGATCGGGCGGGGAACACTGAAGCTTTCTTT. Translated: CATSRDRAGNTEAFF.

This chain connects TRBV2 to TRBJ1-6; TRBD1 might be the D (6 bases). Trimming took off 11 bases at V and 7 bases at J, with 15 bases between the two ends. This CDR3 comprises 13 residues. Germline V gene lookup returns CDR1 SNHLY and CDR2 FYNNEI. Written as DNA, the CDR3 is TGTGCCTCTTGGAAGGGGGGGAATTCACCCCTCCACTTT. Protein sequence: CASWKGGNSPLHF.

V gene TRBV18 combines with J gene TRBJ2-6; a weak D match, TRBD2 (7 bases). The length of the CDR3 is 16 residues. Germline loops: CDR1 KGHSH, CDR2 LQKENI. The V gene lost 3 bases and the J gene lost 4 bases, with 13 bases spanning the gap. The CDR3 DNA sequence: TGTGCCAGCTCACCCTCCAGGGGAGGGGGGGCCAACGTCCTGACTTTC. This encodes CASSPSRGGGANVLTF.

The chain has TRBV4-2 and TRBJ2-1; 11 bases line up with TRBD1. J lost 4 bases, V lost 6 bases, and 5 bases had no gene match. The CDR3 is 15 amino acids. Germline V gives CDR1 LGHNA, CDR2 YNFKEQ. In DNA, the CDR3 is TGTGCCAGCAGGAGGGACAGGGGGGAATACAATGAGCAGTTCTTC. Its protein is CASRRDRGEYNEQFF.

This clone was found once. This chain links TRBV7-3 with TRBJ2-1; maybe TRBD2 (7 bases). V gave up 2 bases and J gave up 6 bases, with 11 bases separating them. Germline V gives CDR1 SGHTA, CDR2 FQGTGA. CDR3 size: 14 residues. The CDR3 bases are TGTGCCAGCAGCTTAGCGGGGGCTCTCAATGAGCAGTTCTTC. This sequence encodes CASSLAGALNEQFF.